This passage covers 26 T cell receptor beta chains from one sample sequenced in a study of blood T cell repertoires in COVID-19. Data came from immunoSEQ multiplex PCR; TCRdb stores just in-frame clones and leaves some out. The data contain around 250,000 clones, 85% to 90% of them singletons. The sequencing sample was made of PBMCs or T cells enriched from blood (not recorded which). The receptor set was obtained from a man aged 18 to 35 who had recovered from COVID-19.

CDR3 DNA sequence: TGTGCCAGCAGCCAACCTGTAAGCGGGAGGAGAGACAATGAGCAGTTCTTC. Protein: CASSQPVSGRRDNEQFF. The chain has TRBV3-1 (or the pseudogene TRBV3-2) and TRBJ2-1; the match to TRBD2 covers 9 bases. This CDR3 is built from 17 residues. Per germline, CDR1 LGHDT and CDR2 YNNKEL (reference sequence). The ends lost 2 bases at V and 5 bases at J; junction bases unmatched: 10.

This chain links TRBV10-3 with TRBJ1-2; D ambiguous. CDR3 length: 11 amino acids. Looked up from germline, CDR1 is ENHRY and CDR2 is SYGVKD. Deletions cut 2 bases from V and 4 bases from J, with 2 bases between. The CDR3 sequence is CAISELYGYTF. For the CDR3, the DNA is TGTGCCATCAGTGAGCTCTATGGCTACACCTTC.

Details on this clone: Other DNA sequences in this sample translate to the same CDR3. The chain joins TRBV6-5 to TRBJ1-2; 9 bases map to TRBD1. The CDR3 totals 12 residues. V was pared by 6 bases and J by 5 bases, with 1 base of the junction left unmatched. The germline gives CDR1 MNHEY, CDR2 SVGAGI. The CDR3 is CASRTGGYGYTF. The CDR3 DNA follows: TGTGCCAGCAGGACAGGGGGTTATGGCTACACCTTC.

The chain joins TRBV5-4 to TRBJ2-3; TRBD2 matches 8 bases. The CDR3 runs 16 residues. With V trimmed by 2 bases and J by 0 bases, 5 bases remained unmatched. Germline CDR1 is SGHNT and CDR2 is YYREEE (reference sequence). The CDR3 DNA reads TGTGCCAGCAGCTTAAAGCTAGCGGGCAGCACAGATACGCAGTATTTT. This encodes CASSLKLAGSTDTQYF.

V is TRBV4-2 and J is TRBJ2-2; 7 bases match TRBD1. The CDR3 runs 15 residues. Germline CDR1 and CDR2: LGHNA and YNFKEQ. The trim removed 2 bases at V and 5 bases at J, leaving 5 bases unmatched. CDR3 sequence: CASSQRGGGTGELFF. The CDR3 region has the DNA TGTGCCAGCAGCCAACGAGGGGGCGGTACCGGGGAGCTGTTTTTT.

V is TRBV5-1 and J is TRBJ2-6; 8 positions match TRBD2. Germline lookup yields CDR1 SGHRS and CDR2 YFSETQ. The CDR3 spans 17 residues. The ends lost 1 base at V and 4 bases at J; junction bases unmatched: 7. CDR3 in amino acids: CASSLPSRGGGANVLTF. CDR3 bases: TGCGCCAGCAGCTTGCCCTCCCGGGGGGGCGGGGCCAACGTCCTGACTTTC.

V usage is TRBV14 and J usage is TRBJ1-1; D perhaps matches TRBD1 (5 bases). Deletions cut 2 bases from V and 12 bases from J, with 19 bases between. The germline gives CDR1 SGHDN, CDR2 FVKESK. This CDR3 has 14 amino acids. The CDR3 region is CASSQNLGQGITFF. The CDR3 nucleotides are TGTGCCAGCAGCCAAAACCTTGGACAAGGGATAACTTTCTTT.

J is TRBJ1-1 and V is TRBV18, with TRBD1 matching 11 bases. From germline, CDR1 is KGHSH and CDR2 LQKENI. With 6 bases clipped from V and 4 bases from J, the junction kept 4 bases outside the gene matches. This CDR3 is built from 14 residues. The CDR3 reads CASSRDRGSTEAFF. The CDR3 bases are TGTGCCAGCTCGCGGGACAGGGGGAGCACTGAAGCTTTCTTT.

This sequence joins TRBV5-4 and TRBJ2-1; no clear D. Trimming took 4 bases from V and 1 from J, leaving 6 bases between them. The CDR3 covers 13 residues. Germline V gene sequence: CDR1 SGHNT, CDR2 YYREEE (reference sequence). In nucleotides, the CDR3 is TGTGCCAGCAGCCTCCAGTCCTACAATGAGCAGTTCTTC. Amino acid sequence: CASSLQSYNEQFF.

The CDR3 DNA follows: TGCAGCGTTGATCTGGAGGGGGCCAGGAATGAGCAGTTCTTC. It translates to CSVDLEGARNEQFF. The chain combines TRBV29-1 with TRBJ2-1, with a possible D match to TRBD1 (7 bases). The CDR3 has 14 amino acids. In germline, CDR1 is SQVTM, CDR2 ANQGSEA. V was cut by 3 bases and J by 7 bases, with 16 bases left in between.

The chain links TRBV7-9 to TRBJ2-3, with TRBD2 as a possible D gene (6 bases). This CDR3 comprises 15 residues. Germline CDR1 SEHNR, CDR2 FQNEAQ (reference sequence). The V and J ends lost 3 bases and 0 bases respectively, with 10 bases between them. This chain's CDR3 is CASSFSRGSTDTQYF. The CDR3 coding sequence is TGTGCCAGCAGCTTCAGTCGGGGGAGCACAGATACGCAGTATTTT. The complete variable domain, with remaining parts taken from reference TRBV7-9 and TRBJ2-3, reads DTGVSQNPRHKITKRGQNVTFRCDPISEHNRLYWYRQTLGQGPEFLTYFQNEAQLEKSRLLSDRFSAERPKGSFSTLEIQRTEQGDSAMYLCASSFSRGSTDTQYFGPGTRLTVL.

V is TRBV2 and J is TRBJ1-1; TRBD1 is a possible D gene (5 bases). Germline loops: CDR1 SNHLY, CDR2 FYNNEI. CDR3 length: 14 residues. Trimming left V 4 bases short and J 3 bases short, with 12 bases between. The CDR3 sequence: CASSVGQGDTEAFF. CDR3 coding DNA: TGTGCCAGCAGTGTTGGCCAGGGTGACACTGAAGCTTTCTTT.

The rearrangement uses TRBV3-1 (or the pseudogene TRBV3-2) and TRBJ2-7, with 12 positions matching TRBD2. Germline values: CDR1 LGHDT, CDR2 YNNKEL (reference sequence). The V segment lost 3 bases and the J segment 3 bases; nucleotides outside the gene matches: 12. The CDR3 has 18 amino acids. For the CDR3, the DNA is TGTGCCAGCAGCCATAGCGGGCTAGCGGGAGGGCCTCACTACGAGCAGTACTTC. This encodes CASSHSGLAGGPHYEQYF.

The V and J genes are TRBV18 and TRBJ2-7; D gene ambiguous. This CDR3 has 14 residues. V shed 0 bases and J shed 0 bases, with 6 bases lying between them. Germline CDR1 KGHSH, CDR2 LQKENI. As DNA, the CDR3 is TGTGCCAGCTCACCACCTTCCGTCTCCTACGAGCAGTACTTC. Its protein is CASSPPSVSYEQYF.

This chain uses TRBV24-1 with TRBJ2-3; 8 bases match TRBD1. Trimming at V came to 2 bases and at J to 1 base, leaving 4 bases not matched to a gene. The CDR3 runs 16 residues. CDR1 and CDR2 from the germline V gene are KGHDR and SFDVKD. The CDR3, as DNA: TGTGCCACCAGTGATTCCGGGACAGGCCGCACAGATACGCAGTATTTT. This encodes CATSDSGTGRTDTQYF.

V and J are TRBV6-5 and TRBJ1-1; D is perhaps TRBD1 (6 bases). The CDR3 runs 11 residues. The V end lost 2 bases, the J end lost 10 bases, and 8 bases lay between the germline ends. CDR1 is MNHEY, CDR2 SVGAGI, per germline. CDR3 loop: CASSYGRGAFF. The CDR3 DNA follows: TGTGCCAGCAGTTACGGCAGGGGAGCTTTCTTT.

The chain links TRBV6-5 to TRBJ1-2, with TRBD1 matching 7 bases. Germline CDR1 and CDR2: MNHEY and SVGAGI. V trimming: 5 bases; J trimming: 2 bases; junction bases outside the gene matches: 5. The CDR3 spans 14 residues. The CDR3 is CASSLFRGNYGYTF. CDR3 DNA: TGTGCCAGCAGTCTCTTCAGGGGGAACTATGGCTACACCTTC.

This chain connects TRBV28 to TRBJ2-7; D might be TRBD2 (6 bases). Between the trimmed V and J ends, which lost 2 bases and 2 bases, there was a span of 13 bases. CDR1 is MDHEN and CDR2 is SYDVKM in the germline V gene. The CDR3 is made up of 15 amino acids. CDR3 nucleotides: TGTGCCAGCAGTTTAGGAAGAGGGAGGACCTACGAGCAGTACTTC. Protein product: CASSLGRGRTYEQYF.

This chain uses TRBV5-1 with TRBJ2-2, with D possibly being TRBD2 (6 bases). The germline gives CDR1 SGHRS, CDR2 YFSETQ. V was shortened by 0 bases and J by 7 bases, with 16 bases between the two germline ends. This CDR3 is built from 16 residues. The CDR3 DNA reads as TGCGCCAGCAGCTTGGCCCTACCGGGAGCGGTCGGGGAGCTGTTTTTT. Translated, it gives CASSLALPGAVGELFF.

The chain has TRBV5-4 and TRBJ1-4, with 7 bases aligning to TRBD1. The CDR3 extends over 16 amino acids. V lost 4 bases, J lost 5 bases, and 11 bases stayed unmatched. CDR1 is SGHNT, CDR2 YYREEE, per germline (reference sequence). CDR3 region: CASSPSARGGNEKLFF. CDR3 DNA: TGTGCCAGCAGCCCATCGGCTCGAGGGGGCAATGAAAAACTGTTTTTT.

This clone was observed once. The chain is built from TRBV9 and TRBJ1-6, with a weak D call TRBD1 (5 bases). The CDR3 contains 14 residues. The germline V gene encodes CDR1 SGDLS and CDR2 YYNGEE. V lost 4 bases to trimming and J lost 9 bases, with 14 bases between them. The CDR3 is CASSRRGVGSPLHF. The CDR3 coding sequence is TGTGCCAGCAGCCGACGGGGGGTTGGTTCACCCCTCCACTTT.

This chain links TRBV30 with TRBJ1-4; 7 bases match TRBD1. The CDR3 covers 17 residues. J gave up 6 bases and V 3 bases, and 16 bases lay outside the gene matches. The germline gives CDR1 GTSNPN, CDR2 SVGIG (reference sequence). The CDR3 reads CAWSGPQTGSNDEKLFF. The CDR3 nucleotides are TGTGCCTGGAGCGGACCTCAGACAGGGTCGAATGATGAAAAACTGTTTTTT.

This chain uses TRBV5-1 with TRBJ1-2; 9 bases line up with TRBD1. Germline CDR1 is SGHRS and CDR2 is YFSETQ. This CDR3 is 15 amino acids long. Trimming cost V 4 bases and J 4 bases; bases outside gene matches: 8. CDR3 loop: CASSPRTGDFYGYTF. As DNA, the CDR3 is TGCGCCAGCAGCCCGCGGACAGGGGACTTCTATGGCTACACCTTC.

This clone was counted a single time. This chain connects TRBV5-1 to TRBJ2-1; 10 nucleotides align to TRBD2. This CDR3 is 17 amino acids long. The germline CDR1 and CDR2 sequences are SGHRS and YFSETQ. J lost 5 bases, V lost 4 bases, and 12 bases had no gene match. The CDR3 here is CASSPSTTSGAHNEQFF. The CDR3 nucleotides read TGCGCCAGCAGCCCAAGCACAACTAGCGGGGCCCACAATGAGCAGTTCTTC.

In this sample, this clone turned up once. CDR3 amino acids: CASGLYSRLNEQFF. CDR3 sequence (DNA): TGTGCTAGTGGTTTGTACTCGCGGCTAAATGAGCAGTTCTTC. The chain couples TRBV12-5 to TRBJ2-1; unclear D gene. This CDR3 contains 14 residues. V lost 2 bases and J lost 7, with 12 bases in between. Germline V gives CDR1 LGHNT, CDR2 FRNRAP.

V is TRBV5-1 and J is TRBJ2-1, with 8 bases aligning to TRBD2. This CDR3 spans 14 amino acids. Trimming removed 5 bases from V and 1 base from J; junction bases left unmatched: 2. Per the germline V gene, CDR1 is SGHRS and CDR2 is YFSETQ. As DNA, the CDR3 is TGCGCCAGCAGGGCTAGCGGGTCCTACAATGAGCAGTTCTTC. It translates to CASRASGSYNEQFF.